The next 14 T cell receptor beta chains were all read from a single sample in a study of OX40 agonist ivuxolimab in advanced cancers. Sequencing was performed with immunoSEQ multiplex PCR; in TCRdb, only in-frame clones are kept and a portion is missing. The table records around 39,000 clones, roughly 84% of them present only once. Sample: CD4+ or CD8+ T cells sorted from blood, taken in a trial of the OX40 agonist ivuxolimab. All receptors derive from an adult with an advanced solid tumor such as melanoma, head and neck, liver or kidney cancer.

V gene TRBV5-6 combines with J gene TRBJ2-3, with D possibly being TRBD2 (6 bases). Looked up from germline, CDR1 is SGHDT and CDR2 is YYEEEE. The germline V and J ends were trimmed by 3 bases and 4 bases, with 18 bases remaining between them. The length of the CDR3 is 16 residues. The CDR3 DNA reads as TGTGCCAGCAGCTCCCATCTGACTAGTGAGGCAGATACGCAGTATTTT. Translation: CASSSHLTSEADTQYF. Combining the CDR3 with reference TRBV5-6 and TRBJ2-3 gives the whole variable domain DAGVTQSPTHLIKTRGQQVTLRCSPKSGHDTVSWYQQALGQGPQFIFQYYEEEERQRGNFPDRFSGHQFPNYSSELNVNALLLGDSALYLCASSSHLTSEADTQYFGPGTRLTVL.

V usage is TRBV11-2 and J usage is TRBJ2-1, with unresolved D. The CDR3 is 14 amino acids. Germline CDR1 reads SGHAT; CDR2 reads FQNNGV. Trimming took 2 bases from V and 3 from J, leaving 8 bases between them. DNA of the CDR3: TGTGCCAGCAGCTTACTGGGGATCTACAATGAGCAGTTCTTC. Residues: CASSLLGIYNEQFF. Filled out from reference TRBV11-2 and TRBJ2-1, the complete variable domain reads EAGVAQSPRYKIIEKRQSVAFWCNPISGHATLYWYQQILGQGPKLLIQFQNNGVVDDSQLPKDRFSAERLKGVDSTLKIQPAKLEDSAVYLCASSLLGIYNEQFFGPGTRLTVL.

This sequence joins TRBV30 and TRBJ2-1; D is unclear. This CDR3 spans 11 amino acids. V lost 3 bases and J 8 bases, leaving 8 bases between the germline ends. CDR1 is GTSNPN and CDR2 is SVGIG in the germline V gene (reference sequence). CDR3 protein: CAWRVGYEQFF. For the CDR3, the DNA is TGTGCCTGGAGGGTGGGGTATGAGCAGTTCTTC.

The chain carries TRBV7-2 and TRBJ2-2; 11 positions agree with TRBD2. This CDR3 is 15 amino acids long. The ends lost 4 bases at V and 7 bases at J; junction bases unmatched: 5. Looked up from germline, CDR1 is SGHTA and CDR2 is FQGNSA. The CDR3, as DNA: TGTGCCAGCAGCTATAGCGGGGGGGCCATCGGGGAGCTGTTTTTT. Its translation: CASSYSGGAIGELFF.

The chain employs TRBV7-9 and TRBJ1-2; 9 bases are a match to TRBD1. The V and J ends lost 6 bases and 4 bases, in that order; junction bases with no gene match: 9. CDR3 length: 15 residues. Germline V gene lookup returns CDR1 SEHNR and CDR2 FQNEAQ (reference sequence). The CDR3 loop reads CASSSDRGNRYGYTF. CDR3 nucleotide sequence: TGTGCCAGCAGTTCTGACAGGGGGAATCGCTATGGCTACACCTTC.

The rearrangement uses TRBV10-3 and TRBJ2-5; 12 positions match TRBD2. This CDR3 has 16 residues. Germline CDR1 ENHRY, CDR2 SYGVKD. The V segment lost 5 bases and the J segment 2 bases; nucleotides outside the gene matches: 6. The CDR3 DNA reads TGTGCCATCAGTTCAACTAGCGGGGGGCATCAAGAGACCCAGTACTTC. Amino acids: CAISSTSGGHQETQYF.

The chain employs TRBV12-5 and TRBJ1-3, with a tentative D call TRBD1 (5 bases). V was pared by 3 bases and J by 5 bases, with 11 bases between. Germline assignment: CDR1 LGHNT and CDR2 FRNRAP. The CDR3 covers 14 residues. CDR3 coding DNA: TGTGCTAGTGGTTTTATAGGGGATCGAAACACCATATATTTT. Its translation is CASGFIGDRNTIYF.

The chain links TRBV7-3 to TRBJ2-7; D is undetermined. The CDR3 spans 11 residues. Germline CDR1 is SGHTA and CDR2 is FQGTGA. V gave up 2 bases and J gave up 6 bases, with 5 bases separating them. CDR3 sequence (DNA): TGTGCCAGCAGCTTAGTAGGCGAGCAGTACTTC. Translation: CASSLVGEQYF.

The gene calls are TRBV11-2 and TRBJ2-7; D unclear. The CDR3 covers 15 residues. The germline V gene encodes CDR1 SGHAT and CDR2 FQNNGV. V was clipped by 0 bases and J by 3 bases, with 12 bases between them. The CDR3 DNA reads as TGTGCCAGCAGCTTAGATGGCGGCAGTGGCTACGAGCAGTACTTC. It translates to CASSLDGGSGYEQYF.

This chain links TRBV5-1 with TRBJ2-7; D might be TRBD1 (5 bases). Germline V gene sequence: CDR1 SGHRS, CDR2 YFSETQ. V dropped 1 base and J dropped 2 bases, with 13 bases sitting between them. The CDR3 extends over 15 amino acids. This CDR3 reads CASSLTQGVPYEQYF. CDR3 bases: TGCGCCAGCAGCTTGACGCAGGGCGTCCCCTACGAGCAGTACTTC.

The genes are TRBV6-5 and TRBJ1-1, with 8 bases lining up with TRBD1. Germline V gene sequence: CDR1 MNHEY, CDR2 SVGAGI. The CDR3 covers 13 residues. V shed 6 bases and J 4 bases; nucleotides not matched to a gene: 4. In DNA form, the CDR3 reads TGTGCCAGCAGGCCCACAGGGGGCACTGAAGCTTTCTTT. This translates into CASRPTGGTEAFF.

The chain joins TRBV6-5 to TRBJ1-1; no firm D call. The germline V gene has CDR1 MNHEY and CDR2 SVGAGI. Trimming removed 4 bases from V and 1 base from J, with 7 bases in between. This CDR3 region has 13 residues. CDR3: CASSWAGNTEAFF. For the CDR3, the DNA is TGTGCCAGCAGTTGGGCAGGGAACACTGAAGCTTTCTTT.

This chain links TRBV6-1 with TRBJ1-2; no clear D gene. Trimming took 7 bases from V and 8 from J, leaving 14 bases between them. The CDR3 loop spans 12 amino acids. Germline CDR1 and CDR2: MNHNS and SASEGT. As DNA, the CDR3 is TGTGCCAGCAACCCGCTAGGGTACGGCTACACCTTC. It specifies CASNPLGYGYTF.

The J gene is TRBJ2-5, the V gene TRBV5-1; D ambiguous. The last part of the DNA fits TRBJ2-7 better; the J call may be wrong. Per germline, CDR1 SGHRS and CDR2 YFSETQ. The CDR3 is made up of 14 amino acids. Here the CDR3 reads CASSLDPSSYEQYF. The CDR3 DNA sequence: TGCGCCAGCAGCTTGGATCCGAGCTCCTACGAGCAGTACTTC.